The subject of this entry is one T cell receptor beta chain. Its target is not known. V dropped 0 bases and J dropped 7; count of bases not matched to a gene: 5. This CDR3 region has 15 residues. CDR1 SGHRS and CDR2 YFSETQ come from the germline V gene. The sample is drawn from a study of siplizumab effects on memory and regulatory T cells. The study's findings and limits: Among mappable alloreactive CD4+ clones, the Treg-derived fraction averaged roughly 70% with siplizumab versus less than 35% in controls. Sequences below about 10^-5 frequency were poorly captured. As a result, only a minor fraction of alloreactive clones mapped to unstimulated subsets. No naive or memory phenotype could be assigned to roughly 75-95% of proliferating clones.

The data were produced by immunoSEQ multiplex PCR, yet TCRdb's version contains in-frame clones alone and is incomplete. Among some 120,000 clones listed, 85% to 95% were seen once. The sequence derives from a human donor in good health. Sequenced material: non-Treg CD4+ T cells sorted from blood. This chain links TRBV5-1 with TRBJ2-2; 8 bases agree with TRBD1. The CDR3 here is CASSLVTGANGELFF. For the CDR3, the DNA is TGCGCCAGCAGCTTGGTGACAGGGGCTAACGGGGAGCTGTTTTTT. The whole variable domain, filled in from reference TRBV5-1 and TRBJ2-2, reads KAGVTQTPRYLIKTRGQQVTLSCSPISGHRSVSWYQQTPGQGLQFLFEYFSETQRNKGNFPGRFSGRQFSNSRSEMNVSTLELGDSALYLCASSLVTGANGELFFGEGSRLTVL.